This entry concerns a single T cell receptor beta chain. Its antigen is not known. During its preparation, the TCRbeta library received unique molecular identifiers. Each CDR3 protein gets one entry after TCRdb re-called the PCR reads with MiXCR. The data contain under 850,000 distinct CDR3 sequences, 10% to 15% of them singletons. V lost 5 bases, J lost 7 bases, and 9 bases stayed unmatched. This CDR3 region has 15 residues. The data stem from a study of T-cell reconstitution after alpha-beta-depleted transplantation in children. Findings and limits, study-wide: Among T cells one year after transplant, newly produced cells accounted for most counts and diversity. Alpha-beta T cells present about two months after transplant were reported to originate from several hundred expanded graft clones. For some patients, TCRbeta diversity was high at day 60 because of recipient T cells and thymic progenitors that survived.

The material sequenced was PBMCs, taken before TCRalphabeta/CD19-depleted stem cell transplant. This clonotype was sampled from a girl aged 2-10 years with congenital amegakaryocytic thrombocytopenia, due to receive a stem cell transplant. The chain is built from TRBV12-3 or TRBV12-4 and TRBJ1-5, with 9 bases aligning to TRBD1. The CDR3: CASSVFGTGFQPQHF. CDR3 coding DNA: TGTGCCAGCAGTGTCTTCGGGACAGGGTTCCAGCCCCAGCATTTT.